The 13 T cell receptor beta chains listed next were all sequenced from one sample in a study of T cell clonotyping in hematopoietic cell transplantation. The time point here: recipient sample about 28 days before transplant, after cytoreduction. The table came from immunoSEQ multiplex PCR; TCRdb's copy has only in-frame clones and leaves some out. The data show about 7,100 clones, 88% seen once. The source was peripheral blood mononuclear cells, collected before stem cell transplant. The source of these receptors is a man aged 60 to 69 with acute myeloid leukemia. Some clones in this sample may be carry-over from other donors' samples.

The chain couples TRBV14 to TRBJ2-7; TRBD2 is a possible D gene (6 bases). The CDR3 length is 15 residues. V was cut by 1 base and J by 3 bases, with 13 bases left in between. Germline CDR1 reads SGHDN; CDR2 reads FVKESK. The DNA of the CDR3 is TGTGCCAGCAGCCAAGGGTTGGAGGGAAGCTACGAGCAGTACTTC. Translation gives CASSQGLEGSYEQYF. The full variable domain, completed using reference TRBV14 and TRBJ2-7, is EAGVTQFPSHSVIEKGQTVTLRCDPISGHDNLYWYRRVMGKEIKFLLHFVKESKQDESGMPNNRFLAERTGGTYSTLKVQPAELEDSGVYFCASSQGLEGSYEQYFGPGTRLTVT.

The gene calls are TRBV7-2 and TRBJ1-5; 7 bases are shared with TRBD1. Germline V gives CDR1 SGHTA, CDR2 FQGNSA. The CDR3 runs to 15 residues. The V segment lost 3 bases and the J segment 3 bases; nucleotides outside the gene matches: 5. The CDR3 DNA reads TGTGCCAGCAGCTTCGAGACAGGGAACAATCAGCCCCAGCATTTT. Translation: CASSFETGNNQPQHF.

This chain links TRBV11-2 with TRBJ1-1; D is uncertain. Germline V gene sequence: CDR1 SGHAT, CDR2 FQNNGV. The CDR3 length is 14 residues. Trimming cost V 8 bases and J 1 base, with 14 bases left between them. The CDR3 DNA follows: TGTGCCAGCCTCCGGGGTTGGGGGAACACTGAAGCTTTCTTT. Translating it yields CASLRGWGNTEAFF.

The rearrangement joins TRBV6-1 to TRBJ2-5; the match to TRBD2 covers 10 bases. Germline loops: CDR1 MNHNS, CDR2 SASEGT. CDR3 length: 13 amino acids. The CDR3 DNA is TGTGCTTATAGCGGGGGGCAAAGGGAGACCCAGTACTTC. Its protein is CAYSGGQRETQYF.

The chain links TRBV5-1 to TRBJ1-4; no clear D. The germline V and J ends were trimmed by 4 bases and 7 bases, with 11 bases remaining between them. The CDR3 covers 13 residues. CDR1 SGHRS and CDR2 YFSETQ come from the germline V gene. The CDR3 spells CASSPPDSEKLFF. As DNA, the CDR3 is TGCGCCAGCAGCCCCCCAGATTCTGAAAAACTGTTTTTT. Based on the CDR3 plus reference TRBV5-1 and TRBJ1-4, the full variable domain is KAGVTQTPRYLIKTRGQQVTLSCSPISGHRSVSWYQQTPGQGLQFLFEYFSETQRNKGNFPGRFSGRQFSNSRSEMNVSTLELGDSALYLCASSPPDSEKLFFGSGTQLSVL.

About this clone: The sample holds other DNA sequences that translate to the same CDR3. The rearrangement links TRBV2 to TRBJ2-7; D gene unclear. V shed 6 bases and J shed 5 bases, with 11 bases lying between them. Germline lookup yields CDR1 SNHLY and CDR2 FYNNEI. CDR3 length equals 12 residues. CDR3 in amino acids: CASRRLSHEQYF. The CDR3 coding sequence is TGTGCCAGCAGACGGCTATCCCACGAGCAGTACTTC.

This clone showed up just a few times. The V call is TRBV10-2, the J call TRBJ1-5; no clear D gene. V was cut by 5 bases and J by 0 bases, with 8 bases left in between. This CDR3 has 14 amino acids. Germline V gene lookup returns CDR1 WSHSY and CDR2 SAAADI. The CDR3 is CASSLEYSNQPQHF. CDR3 bases: TGCGCCAGCAGTCTTGAGTATAGCAATCAGCCCCAGCATTTT.

This rearrangement joins TRBV9 to TRBJ2-1, with 11 bases aligning to TRBD2. Germline CDR1 and CDR2: SGDLS and YYNGEE. The CDR3 runs to 15 residues. Trimming removed 2 bases from V and 10 bases from J; junction bases left unmatched: 8. CDR3 bases: TGTGCCAGCAGCGTTAGCGGGGGGGCCGTTCTGGAGCAGTTCTTC. Protein sequence: CASSVSGGAVLEQFF.

This chain uses TRBV5-1 with TRBJ2-3; no clear D gene. Looked up from germline, CDR1 is SGHRS and CDR2 is YFSETQ. The CDR3 runs to 15 residues. The V and J ends lost 4 bases and 0 bases respectively, with 12 bases between them. CDR3 DNA sequence: TGCGCCAGCAGCCCGTACGGCTATAGCACAGATACGCAGTATTTT. It translates to CASSPYGYSTDTQYF.

The chain joins TRBV7-2 to TRBJ2-1; D uncertain. The V and J ends lost 0 bases and 6 bases respectively, with 12 bases between them. The CDR3 spans 15 residues. CDR1 and CDR2 from the germline V gene are SGHTA and FQGNSA. The CDR3 DNA reads TGTGCCAGCAGCTTAGCGGTGGGCCCTTTCAATGAGCAGTTCTTC. Its protein is CASSLAVGPFNEQFF.

The chain carries TRBV5-1 and TRBJ1-2, with a weak D call TRBD1 (5 bases). The CDR3 runs to 14 residues. V was trimmed by 2 bases and J by 2 bases, leaving 10 bases between them. CDR1 is SGHRS, CDR2 YFSETQ, per germline. The CDR3: CASSFGGENYGYTF. The CDR3 DNA reads TGCGCCAGCAGCTTTGGAGGGGAGAACTATGGCTACACCTTC.

This CDR3 reads CASSPTGGLRYGYTF. The CDR3, as DNA: TGTGCCAGCAGCCCGACAGGGGGACTTCGGTATGGCTACACCTTC. The chain has TRBV7-6 and TRBJ1-2; TRBD1 matches 9 bases. CDR1 and CDR2 from the germline V gene are SGHVS and FNYEAQ. V trimming: 5 bases; J trimming: 5 bases; junction bases outside the gene matches: 9. This CDR3 is built from 15 residues. The whole variable domain, filled in from reference TRBV7-6 and TRBJ1-2, reads GAGVSQSPRYKVTKRGQDVALRCDPISGHVSLYWYRQALGQGPEFLTYFNYEAQQDKSGLPNDRFSAERPEGSISTLTIQRTEQRDSAMYRCASSPTGGLRYGYTFGSGTRLTVV.

The rearrangement links TRBV7-8 to TRBJ1-2, with D unclear. Germline V gene lookup returns CDR1 SGHVS and CDR2 FQNEAQ. V was cut by 1 base and J by 0 bases, with 12 bases left in between. This CDR3 spans 16 amino acids. This CDR3 reads CASSLGRIPTNYGYTF. For the CDR3, the DNA is TGTGCCAGCAGCTTAGGGAGGATCCCTACTAACTATGGCTACACCTTC. Full variable domain (outside the CDR3, taken from reference TRBV7-8 and TRBJ1-2): GAGVSQSPRYKVAKRGQDVALRCDPISGHVSLFWYQQALGQGPEFLTYFQNEAQLDKSGLPSDRFFAERPEGSVSTLKIQRTQQEDSAVYLCASSLGRIPTNYGYTFGSGTRLTVV.